This TCR beta chain appears in the sequencing data of a study of T cell responses to AZD1222 COVID-19 vaccine. Here immunoSEQ multiplex PCR was the method, and the copy in TCRdb shows in-frame clones only, minus some. The table records about 110,000 clones, 75% to 90% of them present only once. The CDR3 is 12 amino acids. Trimming took 0 bases from V and 11 from J, leaving 11 bases between them. The V gene's germline CDR1 is SGHRS and CDR2 YFSETQ. J is TRBJ1-1 and V is TRBV5-1; D is uncertain. The sample in question was peripheral blood, obtained 28 days after the second AZD1222 dose. The clonotype comes from an adult who received the AZD1222 COVID-19 vaccine. In nucleotides, the CDR3 is TGCGCCAGCAGCTTGGCCGAAGGAGACGCTTTCTTT. It yields the protein CASSLAEGDAFF.